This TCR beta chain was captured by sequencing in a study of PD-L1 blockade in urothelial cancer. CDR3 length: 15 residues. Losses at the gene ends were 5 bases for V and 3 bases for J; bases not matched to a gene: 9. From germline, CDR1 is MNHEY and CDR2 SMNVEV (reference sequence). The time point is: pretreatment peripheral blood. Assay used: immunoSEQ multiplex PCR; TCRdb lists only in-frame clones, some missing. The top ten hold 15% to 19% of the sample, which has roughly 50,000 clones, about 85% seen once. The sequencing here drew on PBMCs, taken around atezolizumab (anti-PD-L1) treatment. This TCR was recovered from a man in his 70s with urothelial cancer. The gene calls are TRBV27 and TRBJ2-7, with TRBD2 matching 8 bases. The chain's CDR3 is CASSKTSGGLYEQYF. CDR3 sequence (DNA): TGTGCCAGCAGTAAAACCTCGGGGGGGCTCTACGAGCAGTACTTC.